The entry that follows covers one TCR beta chain sequence. The assay was immunoSEQ multiplex PCR, and TCRdb's table has in-frame clones only and misses some. The table shows under 30,000 clones, with 73% occurring only once. CDR1 SGHRS and CDR2 YFSETQ come from the germline V gene. V lost 5 bases to trimming and J lost 7 bases; unmatched junction nucleotides: 11. CDR3 length: 15 amino acids. This record belongs to a study of tissue T cells after allogeneic stem cell transplantation. This specimen consisted of tissue from the ileum, obtained at autopsy. This receptor was identified in a female donor over 55 with lung cancer. The chain uses TRBV5-1 and TRBJ2-1; 8 nucleotides align to TRBD2. CDR3 sequence reads: CASRNQAGGGNEQFF. DNA of the CDR3: TGCGCCAGCAGGAATCAGGCGGGAGGCGGGAATGAGCAGTTCTTC.